The 5 T cell receptor beta chains below were found in one sample sequenced in a study of blood T cell repertoires in COVID-19 (dated by TCRdb to between 2020 and 2021). The library was built by means of the immunoSEQ multiplex PCR assay. This immuneACCESS table, as held by TCRdb, lists in-frame sequences with V and J called but not all clones. Of the missing ones, under half trace to an unresolved V gene in checked studies; the others have no known cause. The sample table records approximately 140,000 clones; approximately 85% of these occur just once. 3% to 3.5% of the sample is held by the ten biggest clonotypes. Material for sequencing was PBMCs or T cells enriched from blood (not recorded which). The source of these receptors is a woman aged 45 to 65 with acute COVID-19.

The chain's CDR3 is CASSLGAGRGEADTQYF. The CDR3 bases are TGTGCCAGCAGCTTAGGGGCTGGACGGGGGGAGGCAGATACGCAGTATTTT. This chain connects TRBV11-3 to TRBJ2-3, with TRBD2 matching 7 bases. Germline V lookup: CDR1 SGHNT, CDR2 YENEEA. The CDR3 consists of 17 residues. V was clipped by 1 base and J by 4 bases; unmatched bases: 11.

The V gene is TRBV5-1, the J gene TRBJ1-1, with unresolved D. Trimming took 7 bases from V and 0 from J, leaving 10 bases between them. This CDR3 contains 13 residues. The germline V gene encodes CDR1 SGHRS and CDR2 YFSETQ. The CDR3 spells CASQELLNTEAFF. As DNA, the CDR3 is TGCGCCAGCCAGGAACTCCTGAACACTGAAGCTTTCTTT.

This clone was seen more than once but under ten times. The chain links TRBV7-8 to TRBJ2-7, with TRBD2 matching 9 bases. V shed 6 bases and J 6 bases; nucleotides not matched to a gene: 6. CDR1 is SGHVS, CDR2 FQNEAQ, per germline. CDR3 size: 13 residues. In nucleotides, the CDR3 is TGTGCCAGCAGTATAGCGGGAGTCATCGAGCAGTACTTC. Translating it yields CASSIAGVIEQYF.

The rearrangement uses TRBV2 and TRBJ2-1; 7 bases fit TRBD2. The J segment lost 0 bases and the V segment lost 6 bases, leaving 11 bases of the junction unmatched. Germline V gives CDR1 SNHLY, CDR2 FYNNEI. The CDR3 is made up of 17 amino acids. CDR3 sequence: CASRPGSSGGSYNEQFF. The DNA of the CDR3 is TGTGCCAGCAGGCCGGGTAGCTCGGGAGGCTCCTACAATGAGCAGTTCTTC.

The rearrangement joins TRBV7-3 to TRBJ2-5, with D hard to call. This CDR3 is built from 13 residues. CDR1 and CDR2 (germline): SGHTA, FQGTGA. V lost 5 bases and J lost 4, with 11 bases in between. The DNA for the CDR3 is TGTGCCAGCAGCCAGACTCCCGGAGAGACCCAGTACTTC. Translated: CASSQTPGETQYF.